Detailed here is one TCR beta chain. Antigen: not known. Trimming removed 2 bases from V and 3 bases from J, with 11 bases in between. CDR1 and CDR2 (germline): SGHDN, FVKESK. The CDR3 extends over 14 amino acids. Starting from PBMCs, sorting isolated CD4+ and CD8+ T cells. The data are from a study of CD8+ T cells in alopecia areata. RNA, once extracted, was reverse transcribed into cDNA for use as the sequencing template. This table comes from immunoSEQ multiplex PCR, and its TCRdb copy is limited to in-frame clones, with some not included. The sample carries roughly 150,000 clones, around 55% recorded once. General study results and limits: Scalp lesions, especially in alopecia totalis/universalis, had higher clonality than normal scalp. Sequences from scalp samples also cover resident alphabeta T cells of normal skin.

The chain combines TRBV14 with TRBJ2-7; no firm D call. Sample: CD8+ T cells sorted from blood, taken at week 0. This clonotype was obtained from a human donor with alopecia areata. In DNA form, the CDR3 reads TGTGCCAGCAGCCAATGGCAGGAGCACTACGAGCAGTACTTC. Translating gives CASSQWQEHYEQYF.